The rows below give T cell receptor beta chains drawn from one sample of a study of vaccination and CD4 T cells after COVID-19. TCRdb redid the calling of the PCR reads with MiXCR, one entry per CDR3 protein. Among 15,000 to 20,000 distinct CDR3 sequences listed, about 60% were seen once. Sequencing was performed on CD4+ T cells from blood, taken after SARS-CoV-2 vaccination. All receptors derive from a human donor who had recovered from COVID-19. Each CDR3 is given with its conserved first and last residue. The D gene is left open where the match is weak. Some rows have no size entry. The others give once, few or many, or a class for an expanded clone.

j_call v_call clone_size d_call cdr3_nt cdr3_aa
TRBJ2-5 TRBV14 NA TRBD2 TGTGCCAGCAGCCAAGATTCCGGACTAGAGTACTTC CASSQDSGLEYF
TRBJ2-2 TRBV20-1 few NA TGCAGTGCTACCTTCACGGGACACAGAACCGGGGAGCTGTTTTTT CSATFTGHRTGELFF
TRBJ2-1 TRBV7-3 NA NA TGTGCCAGCAGCTTAGATGGAAGGTACAATGAGCAGTTCTTC CASSLDGRYNEQFF
TRBJ1-1 TRBV20-1 NA NA TGCAGTGCTAGAGATCTTCGGGGGAACACTGAAGCTTTCTTT CSARDLRGNTEAFF
TRBJ1-5 TRBV20-1 few TRBD1 TGCAGTGCTAGTGACAGGGGTGTCCACCAGCCCCAGCATTTT CSASDRGVHQPQHF
TRBJ2-7 TRBV20-1 NA TRBD2 TGCAGTGCTAGAGATTGGACTAGCGGGGGGGTCTACGAGCAGTACTTC CSARDWTSGGVYEQYF
TRBJ1-4 TRBV19 NA NA TGTGCCAGTAGCAGGCGGGGGCTAGAGGAAAAACTGTTTTTT CASSRRGLEEKLFF
TRBJ2-7 TRBV27 few TRBD2 TGTGCCAGCAGTACCCTAGCGGGAGCCTACCACGAGCAGTACTTC CASSTLAGAYHEQYF
TRBJ1-1 TRBV7-9 once NA TGTGCCAGCAGCGCTACAGGGTCCACTGAAGCTTTCTTT CASSATGSTEAFF
TRBJ2-1 TRBV24-1 NA TRBD2 TGTGCCAGCTCGACTAGCGGAGCCTACAATGAGCAGTTCTTC CASSTSGAYNEQFF
TRBJ2-2 TRBV4-2 NA NA TGTGCCAGCAGCCAACCTCATCCGAACACCGGGGAGCTGTTTTTT CASSQPHPNTGELFF
TRBJ2-3 TRBV19 NA NA TGTGCCAGTATCGACTATTTATCGGATACGCAGTATTTT CASIDYLSDTQYF
TRBJ2-1 TRBV20-1 NA NA TGCAGTGCTTACTACAATGAGCAGTTCTTC CSAYYNEQFF
TRBJ2-1 TRBV2 few NA TGTGCCAGCAGTGACAATACCGATGAGCAGTTCTTC CASSDNTDEQFF
TRBJ1-3 TRBV6-1 NA NA TGTGCCAGCAGTCCGGGACCTGGAAACACCATATATTTT CASSPGPGNTIYF
TRBJ2-1 TRBV6-2/TRBV6-3 NA TRBD1 TGTGCCAGCAGGAAAAGGGACAGGGGGCACAATGAGCAGTTCTTC CASRKRDRGHNEQFF
TRBJ2-5 TRBV2 NA NA TGTGCCAGCAGTGAATTGGCCGGCGGGACCCAGTACTTC CASSELAGGTQYF
TRBJ1-3 TRBV6-1 NA NA TGTGCCAGCAGTGAAAAGGGTCCAGCGGGAAACACCATATATTTT CASSEKGPAGNTIYF
TRBJ1-5 TRBV20-1 NA NA TGCAGTGCTAGAGGCGTATATAGCAATCCGCCCCAGCATTTT CSARGVYSNPPQHF
TRBJ1-6 TRBV5-1 NA TRBD1 TGCGCCAGCAGCACAGGGACAGAGGGAACACCCCTCCACTTT CASSTGTEGTPLHF
TRBJ2-2 TRBV12-3/TRBV12-4 few NA TGTGCCAGCAGTTTTAGCCGGGAGCTGTTTTTT CASSFSRELFF
TRBJ2-7 TRBV20-1 NA TRBD2 TGCAGTGCTAGACCCTTTGTGAAGCGGGACCCCTACGAGCAGTACTTC CSARPFVKRDPYEQYF
TRBJ2-5 TRBV28 NA TRBD1 TGTGCCAGCAGTGGACAGGGTTGGGAAGAGACCCAGTACTTC CASSGQGWEETQYF
TRBJ2-1 TRBV20-1 NA NA TGCAGTGCCCCCACCTGGAACGGGAGACTAAACAATGAGCAGTTCTTC CSAPTWNGRLNNEQFF
TRBJ2-1 TRBV19 NA NA TGTGCCAGTTACTCCTACAATGAGCAGTTCTTC CASYSYNEQFF
TRBJ2-7 TRBV19 few NA TGTGCCAGTAGTGTCAGTACTTTCTACGAGCAGTACTTC CASSVSTFYEQYF
TRBJ2-2 TRBV10-3 NA NA TGTGCCATCAGGCGGATTAGCCCCGGGGAGCTGTTTTTT CAIRRISPGELFF
TRBJ2-7 TRBV5-1 once NA TGCGCCAGCAGCTCCTACAGGGATTTTAGCGAGCAGTACTTC CASSSYRDFSEQYF
TRBJ2-3 TRBV20-1 NA NA TGCAGTGCGGAGAATGGAATGGCGGATACGCAGTATTTT CSAENGMADTQYF
TRBJ2-3 TRBV7-6 few TRBD2 TGTGCCAGCAGCGCAATGGGGAGTAGCGGGTATAGCACAGATACGCAGTATTTT CASSAMGSSGYSTDTQYF
TRBJ2-2 TRBV19 few TRBD1 TGTGCCAGTAGCAAGACAGGGTATGGCACCGGGGAGCTGTTTTTT CASSKTGYGTGELFF
TRBJ2-5 TRBV21-1 NA NA TGTGCCAGCAGCAAAGCGCTTTTCTCGGGGCTAGCGGGAGGTTTGCAGGAGACCCAGTACTTC CASSKALFSGLAGGLQETQYF
TRBJ2-7 TRBV2 NA NA TGTGCCAGCAGGGACAGTTCCTACGAGCAGTACTTC CASRDSSYEQYF
TRBJ2-1 TRBV6-1 NA TRBD2 TGTGCCAGCAGTCCCGGGACTAGCGTTGATGAGCAGTTCTTC CASSPGTSVDEQFF
TRBJ2-2 TRBV6-1 few TRBD2 TGTGCCACACGACTAGCGGGAGGTCCCGGGGAGCTGTTTTTT CATRLAGGPGELFF
TRBJ2-1 TRBV2 NA NA TGTGCCAGCAGTGAATTTGACGGCAATGAGCAGTTCTTC CASSEFDGNEQFF
TRBJ2-1 TRBV27 NA NA TGTGCCATCCGGGTTCGAAATGAGCAGTTCTTC CAIRVRNEQFF
TRBJ2-3 TRBV10-3 NA TRBD2 TGTGCCATCAGTGAAATTTTGGCGGGAGTAGAGGATACGCAGTATTTT CAISEILAGVEDTQYF
TRBJ2-5 TRBV5-1 NA TRBD1 TGCGCCAGCAGCAAGACAGGGATGGTACAACAAGAGACCCAGTACTTC CASSKTGMVQQETQYF
TRBJ2-7 TRBV6-1 NA NA TGTGCCAGCAGTGCCAGCTCCTACGAGCAGTACTTC CASSASSYEQYF
TRBJ2-1 TRBV7-2 NA NA TGTGCCAGCAGCTTATCCAGGGGCTACAATGAGCAGTTCTTC CASSLSRGYNEQFF
TRBJ1-6 TRBV6-1 NA NA TGTGCCAGCAGCCCAGGGATTTCACCCCTCCACTTT CASSPGISPLHF